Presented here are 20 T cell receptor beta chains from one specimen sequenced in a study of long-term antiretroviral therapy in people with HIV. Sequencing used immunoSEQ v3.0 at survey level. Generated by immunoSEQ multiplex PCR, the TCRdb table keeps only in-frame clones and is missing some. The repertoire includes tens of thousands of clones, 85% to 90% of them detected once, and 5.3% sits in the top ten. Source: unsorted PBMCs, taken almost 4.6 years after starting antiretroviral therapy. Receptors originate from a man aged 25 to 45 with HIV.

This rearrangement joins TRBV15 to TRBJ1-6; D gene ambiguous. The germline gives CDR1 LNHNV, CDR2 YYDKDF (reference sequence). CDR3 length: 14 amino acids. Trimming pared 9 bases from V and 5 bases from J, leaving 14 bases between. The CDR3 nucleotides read TGTGCCACTGTCTCGACCGTTAATAATTCACCCCTCCACTTT. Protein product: CATVSTVNNSPLHF.

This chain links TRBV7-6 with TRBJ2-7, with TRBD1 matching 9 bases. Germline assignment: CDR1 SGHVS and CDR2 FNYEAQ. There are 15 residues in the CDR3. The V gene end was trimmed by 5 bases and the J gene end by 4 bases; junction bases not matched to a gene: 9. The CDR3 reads CASSPRNRGRYEQYF. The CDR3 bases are TGTGCCAGCAGCCCACGGAACAGGGGGCGGTACGAGCAGTACTTC.

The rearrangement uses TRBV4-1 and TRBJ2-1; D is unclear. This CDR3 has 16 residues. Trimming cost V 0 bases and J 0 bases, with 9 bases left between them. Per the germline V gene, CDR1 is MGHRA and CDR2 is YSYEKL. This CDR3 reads CASSQDGRGSYNEQFF. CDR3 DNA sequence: TGCGCCAGCAGCCAAGATGGTCGAGGCTCCTACAATGAGCAGTTCTTC.

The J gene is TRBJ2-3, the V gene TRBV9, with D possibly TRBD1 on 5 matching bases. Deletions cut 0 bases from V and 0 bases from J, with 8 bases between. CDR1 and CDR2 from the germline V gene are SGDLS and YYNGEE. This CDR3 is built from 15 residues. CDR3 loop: CASSVEGASTDTQYF. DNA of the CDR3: TGTGCCAGCAGCGTAGAAGGGGCAAGCACAGATACGCAGTATTTT.

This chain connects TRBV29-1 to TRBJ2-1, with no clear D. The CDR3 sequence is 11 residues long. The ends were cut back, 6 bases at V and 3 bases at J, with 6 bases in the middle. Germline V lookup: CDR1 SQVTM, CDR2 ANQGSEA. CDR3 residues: CSVDVYNEQFF. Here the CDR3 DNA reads TGCAGCGTGGACGTCTACAATGAGCAGTTCTTC.

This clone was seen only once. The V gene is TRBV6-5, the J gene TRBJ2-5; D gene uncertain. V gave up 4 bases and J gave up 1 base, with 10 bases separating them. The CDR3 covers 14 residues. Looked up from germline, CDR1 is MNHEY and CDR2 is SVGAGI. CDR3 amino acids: CASSSLPPQETQYF. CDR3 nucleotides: TGTGCCAGCAGTTCTCTACCCCCCCAAGAGACCCAGTACTTC.

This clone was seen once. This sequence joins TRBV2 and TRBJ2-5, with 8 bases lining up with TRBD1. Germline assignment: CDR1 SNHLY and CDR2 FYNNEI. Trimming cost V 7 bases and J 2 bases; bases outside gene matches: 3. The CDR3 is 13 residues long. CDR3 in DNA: TGTGCCAGCATTGGGACAGGACAAGAGACCCAGTACTTC. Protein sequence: CASIGTGQETQYF.

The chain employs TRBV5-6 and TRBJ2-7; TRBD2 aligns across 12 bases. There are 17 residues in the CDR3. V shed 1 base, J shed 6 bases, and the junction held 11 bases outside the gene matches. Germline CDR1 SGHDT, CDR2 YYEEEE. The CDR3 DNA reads TGTGCCAGCAGCTTGTCCTTAGGACTAGCGGGATGGATCGAGCAGTACTTC. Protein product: CASSLSLGLAGWIEQYF.

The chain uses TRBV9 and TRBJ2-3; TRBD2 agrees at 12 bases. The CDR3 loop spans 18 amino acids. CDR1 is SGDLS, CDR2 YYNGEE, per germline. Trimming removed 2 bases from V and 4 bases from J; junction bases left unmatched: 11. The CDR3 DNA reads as TGTGCCAGCAGCGTGGCACCAACTAGCGGGAGGTTCGCAGATACGCAGTATTTT. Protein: CASSVAPTSGRFADTQYF.

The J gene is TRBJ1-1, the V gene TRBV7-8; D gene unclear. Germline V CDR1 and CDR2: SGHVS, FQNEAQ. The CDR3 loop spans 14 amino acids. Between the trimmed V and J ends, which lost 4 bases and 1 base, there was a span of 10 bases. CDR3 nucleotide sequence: TGTGCCAGCAGCTCTCGATGGGAGAACACTGAAGCTTTCTTT. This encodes CASSSRWENTEAFF.

This CDR3 reads CATSRDGHQPQHF. Written as DNA, the CDR3 is TGTGCCACCAGCAGAGATGGGCATCAGCCCCAGCATTTT. The gene calls are TRBV15 and TRBJ1-5; no reliable D call. This CDR3 spans 13 amino acids. Per germline, CDR1 LNHNV and CDR2 YYDKDF (reference sequence). V dropped 0 bases and J dropped 5 bases, with 5 bases sitting between them. The full variable domain, rest sourced from reference TRBV15 and TRBJ1-5, is DAMVIQNPRYQVTQFGKPVTLSCSQTLNHNVMYWYQQKSSQAPKLLFHYYDKDFNNEADTPDNFQSRRPNTSFCFLDIRSPGLGDTAMYLCATSRDGHQPQHFGDGTRLSIL.

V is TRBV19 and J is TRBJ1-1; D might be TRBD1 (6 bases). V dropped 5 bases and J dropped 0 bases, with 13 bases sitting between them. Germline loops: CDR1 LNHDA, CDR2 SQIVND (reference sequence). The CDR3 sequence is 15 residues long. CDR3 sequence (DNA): TGTGCCAGTAGTCCTTGGGACATTGTGAACACTGAAGCTTTCTTT. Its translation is CASSPWDIVNTEAFF.

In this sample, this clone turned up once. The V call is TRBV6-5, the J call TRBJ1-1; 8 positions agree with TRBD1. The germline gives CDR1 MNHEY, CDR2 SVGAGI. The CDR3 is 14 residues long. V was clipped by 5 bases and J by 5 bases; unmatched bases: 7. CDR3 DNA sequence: TGTGCCAGCAGTACCCGGACAGGGTATACTGAAGCTTTCTTT. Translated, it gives CASSTRTGYTEAFF.

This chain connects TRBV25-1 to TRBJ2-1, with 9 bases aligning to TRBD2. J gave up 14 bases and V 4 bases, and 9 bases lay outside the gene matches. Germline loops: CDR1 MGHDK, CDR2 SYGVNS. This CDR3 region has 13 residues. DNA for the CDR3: TGTGCCAGCAGTGCACAATCCGGGACTAGCAAGTTCTTC. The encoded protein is CASSAQSGTSKFF. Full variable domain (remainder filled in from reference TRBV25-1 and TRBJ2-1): EADIYQTPRYLVIGTGKKITLECSQTMGHDKMYWYQQDPGMELHLIHYSYGVNSTEKGDLSSESTVSRIRTEHFPLTLESARPSHTSQYLCASSAQSGTSKFFGPGTRLTVL.

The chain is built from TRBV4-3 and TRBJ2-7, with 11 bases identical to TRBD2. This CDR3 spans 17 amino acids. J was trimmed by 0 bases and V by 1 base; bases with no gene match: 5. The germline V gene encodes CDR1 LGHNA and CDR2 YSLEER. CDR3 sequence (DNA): TGCGCCAGCAGCCAAGGCCTAACTAGCGGGAGCTCCTACGAGCAGTACTTC. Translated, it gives CASSQGLTSGSSYEQYF.

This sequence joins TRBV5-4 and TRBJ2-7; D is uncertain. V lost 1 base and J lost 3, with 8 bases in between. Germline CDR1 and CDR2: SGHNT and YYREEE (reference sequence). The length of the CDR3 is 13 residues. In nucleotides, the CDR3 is TGTGCCAGCAGCTTGCTTCAAGGCTACGAGCAGTACTTC. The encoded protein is CASSLLQGYEQYF.

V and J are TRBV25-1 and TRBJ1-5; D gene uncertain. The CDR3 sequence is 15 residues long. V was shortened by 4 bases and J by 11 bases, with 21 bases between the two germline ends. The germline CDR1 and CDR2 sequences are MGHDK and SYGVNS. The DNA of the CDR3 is TGTGCCAGCAGTGCCTTGGGCAACACATGCGTCACCCAGCATTTT. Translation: CASSALGNTCVTQHF.

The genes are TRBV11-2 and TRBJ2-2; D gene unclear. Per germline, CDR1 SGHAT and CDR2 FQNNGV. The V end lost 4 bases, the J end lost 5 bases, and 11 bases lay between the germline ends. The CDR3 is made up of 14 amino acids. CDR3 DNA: TGTGCCAGCAGCTCCGCTCCTATAACCGGGGAGCTGTTTTTT. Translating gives CASSSAPITGELFF. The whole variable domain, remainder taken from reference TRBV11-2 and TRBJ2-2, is EAGVAQSPRYKIIEKRQSVAFWCNPISGHATLYWYQQILGQGPKLLIQFQNNGVVDDSQLPKDRFSAERLKGVDSTLKIQPAKLEDSAVYLCASSSAPITGELFFGEGSRLTVL.

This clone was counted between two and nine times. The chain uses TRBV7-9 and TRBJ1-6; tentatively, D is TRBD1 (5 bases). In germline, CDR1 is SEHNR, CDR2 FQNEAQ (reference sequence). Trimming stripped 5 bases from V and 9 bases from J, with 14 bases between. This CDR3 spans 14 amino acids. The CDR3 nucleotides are TGTGCCAGCAGCAGAACCGAGGGGCTTTCACCCCTCCACTTT. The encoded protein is CASSRTEGLSPLHF.

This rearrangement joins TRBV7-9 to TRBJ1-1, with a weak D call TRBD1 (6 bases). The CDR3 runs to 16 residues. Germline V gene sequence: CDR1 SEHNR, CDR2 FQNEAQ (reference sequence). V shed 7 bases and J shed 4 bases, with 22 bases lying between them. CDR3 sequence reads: CASTSGGGEPGTEAFF. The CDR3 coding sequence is TGTGCCAGCACCTCTGGGGGCGGGGAGCCCGGCACTGAAGCTTTCTTT.